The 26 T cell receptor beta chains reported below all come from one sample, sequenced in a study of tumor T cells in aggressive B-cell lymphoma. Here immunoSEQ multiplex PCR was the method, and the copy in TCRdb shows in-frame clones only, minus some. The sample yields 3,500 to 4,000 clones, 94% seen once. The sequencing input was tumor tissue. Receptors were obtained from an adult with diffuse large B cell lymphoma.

Here the CDR3 reads CASSPPGLAREGQETQYF. CDR3 coding DNA: TGTGCCAGCTCACCCCCGGGACTAGCGAGAGAGGGTCAAGAGACCCAGTACTTC. This chain connects TRBV18 to TRBJ2-5, with 10 bases matching TRBD2. This CDR3 comprises 18 residues. Germline loops: CDR1 KGHSH, CDR2 LQKENI. Germline trimming cut 3 bases from V and 2 bases from J; bases unmatched to any gene: 12.

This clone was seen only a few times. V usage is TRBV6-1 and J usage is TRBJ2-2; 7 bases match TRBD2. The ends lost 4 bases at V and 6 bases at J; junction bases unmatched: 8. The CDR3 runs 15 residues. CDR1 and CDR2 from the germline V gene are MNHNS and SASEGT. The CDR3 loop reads CASSARDYGAGELFF. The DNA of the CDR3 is TGTGCCAGCAGTGCGCGGGACTACGGGGCCGGGGAGCTGTTTTTT.

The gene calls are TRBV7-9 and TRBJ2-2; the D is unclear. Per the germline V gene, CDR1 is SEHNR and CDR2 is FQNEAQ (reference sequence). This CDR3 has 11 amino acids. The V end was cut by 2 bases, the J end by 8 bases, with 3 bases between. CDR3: CASSLLGELFF. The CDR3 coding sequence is TGTGCCAGCAGCTTATTAGGGGAGCTGTTTTTT.

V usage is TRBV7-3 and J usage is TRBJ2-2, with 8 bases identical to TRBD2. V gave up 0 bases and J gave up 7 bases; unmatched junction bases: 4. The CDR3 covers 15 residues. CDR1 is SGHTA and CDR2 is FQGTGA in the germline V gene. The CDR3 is CASSLTSGNDGELFF. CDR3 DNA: TGTGCCAGCAGCTTAACTAGCGGGAATGACGGGGAGCTGTTTTTT. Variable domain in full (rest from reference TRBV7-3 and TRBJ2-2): GAGVSQTPSNKVTEKGKYVELRCDPISGHTALYWYRQSLGQGPEFLIYFQGTGAADDSGLPNDRFFAVRPEGSVSTLKIQRTERGDSAVYLCASSLTSGNDGELFFGEGSRLTVL.

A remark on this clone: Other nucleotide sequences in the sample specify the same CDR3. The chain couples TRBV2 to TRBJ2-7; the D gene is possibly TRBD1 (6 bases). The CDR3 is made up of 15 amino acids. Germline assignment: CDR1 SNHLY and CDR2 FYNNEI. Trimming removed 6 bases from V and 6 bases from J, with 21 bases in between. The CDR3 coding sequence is TGTGCCAGCAGCCCTGAGGGGACATCCCTCTCCGAGCAGTACTTC. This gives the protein CASSPEGTSLSEQYF.

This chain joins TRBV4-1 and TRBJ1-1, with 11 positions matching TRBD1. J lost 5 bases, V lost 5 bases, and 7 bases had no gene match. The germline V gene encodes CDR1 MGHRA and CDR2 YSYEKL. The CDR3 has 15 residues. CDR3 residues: CASSYPGTGGTEAFF. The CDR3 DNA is TGCGCCAGCAGCTATCCCGGGACAGGGGGTACTGAAGCTTTCTTT.

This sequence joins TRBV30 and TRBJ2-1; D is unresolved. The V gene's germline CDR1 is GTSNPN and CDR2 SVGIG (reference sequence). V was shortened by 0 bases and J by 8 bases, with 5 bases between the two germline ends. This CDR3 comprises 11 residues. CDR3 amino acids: CAWSVYYEQFF. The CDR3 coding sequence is TGTGCCTGGAGTGTGTATTATGAGCAGTTCTTC.

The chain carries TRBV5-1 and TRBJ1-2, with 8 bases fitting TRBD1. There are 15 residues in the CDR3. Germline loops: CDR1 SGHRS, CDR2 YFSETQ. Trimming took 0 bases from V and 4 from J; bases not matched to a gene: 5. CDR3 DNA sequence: TGCGCCAGCAGCTTGGCCCAGGACAGGGTCTATGGCTACACCTTC. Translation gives CASSLAQDRVYGYTF. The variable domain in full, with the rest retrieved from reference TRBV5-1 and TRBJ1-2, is KAGVTQTPRYLIKTRGQQVTLSCSPISGHRSVSWYQQTPGQGLQFLFEYFSETQRNKGNFPGRFSGRQFSNSRSEMNVSTLELGDSALYLCASSLAQDRVYGYTFGSGTRLTVV.

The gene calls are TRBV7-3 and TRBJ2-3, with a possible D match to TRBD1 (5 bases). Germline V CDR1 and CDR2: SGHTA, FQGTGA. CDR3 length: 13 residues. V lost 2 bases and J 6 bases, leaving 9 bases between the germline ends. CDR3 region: CASSLEGADTQYF. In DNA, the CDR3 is TGTGCCAGCAGCTTAGAAGGGGCGGATACGCAGTATTTT. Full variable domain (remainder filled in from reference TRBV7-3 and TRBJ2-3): GAGVSQTPSNKVTEKGKYVELRCDPISGHTALYWYRQSLGQGPEFLIYFQGTGAADDSGLPNDRFFAVRPEGSVSTLKIQRTERGDSAVYLCASSLEGADTQYFGPGTRLTVL.

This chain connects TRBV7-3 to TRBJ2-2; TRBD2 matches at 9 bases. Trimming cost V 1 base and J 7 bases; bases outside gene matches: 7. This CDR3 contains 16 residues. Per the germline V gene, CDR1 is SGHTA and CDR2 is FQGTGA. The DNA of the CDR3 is TGTGCCAGCAGCTTAAGTCCGGCGGGAGGGGTCGGGGAGCTGTTTTTT. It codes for CASSLSPAGGVGELFF.

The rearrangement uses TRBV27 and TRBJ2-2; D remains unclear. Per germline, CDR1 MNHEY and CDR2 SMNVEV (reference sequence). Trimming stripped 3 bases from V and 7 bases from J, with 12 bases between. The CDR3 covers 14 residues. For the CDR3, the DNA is TGTGCCAGCAGTTTTGGCAGAGCGAACGGGGAGCTGTTTTTT. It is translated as CASSFGRANGELFF.

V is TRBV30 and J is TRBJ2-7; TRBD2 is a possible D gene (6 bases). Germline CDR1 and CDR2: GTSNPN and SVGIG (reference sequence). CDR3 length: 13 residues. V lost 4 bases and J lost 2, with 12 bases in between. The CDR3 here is CAWTQRGTYEQYF. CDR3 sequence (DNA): TGTGCCTGGACCCAACGCGGGACCTACGAGCAGTACTTC.

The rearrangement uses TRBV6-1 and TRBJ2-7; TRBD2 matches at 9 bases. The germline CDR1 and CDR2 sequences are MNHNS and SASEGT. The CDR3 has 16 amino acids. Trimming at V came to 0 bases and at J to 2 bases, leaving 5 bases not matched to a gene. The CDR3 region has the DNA TGTGCCAGCAGTGAAGCGGTTAGCGGGAGTCCCTACGAGCAGTACTTC. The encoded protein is CASSEAVSGSPYEQYF.

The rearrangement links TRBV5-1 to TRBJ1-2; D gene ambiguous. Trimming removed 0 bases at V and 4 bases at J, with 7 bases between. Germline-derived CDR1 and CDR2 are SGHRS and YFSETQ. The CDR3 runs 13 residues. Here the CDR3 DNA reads TGCGCCAGCAGCTTGGAACGAGGCTATGGCTACACCTTC. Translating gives CASSLERGYGYTF. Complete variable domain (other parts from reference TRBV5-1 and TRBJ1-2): KAGVTQTPRYLIKTRGQQVTLSCSPISGHRSVSWYQQTPGQGLQFLFEYFSETQRNKGNFPGRFSGRQFSNSRSEMNVSTLELGDSALYLCASSLERGYGYTFGSGTRLTVV.

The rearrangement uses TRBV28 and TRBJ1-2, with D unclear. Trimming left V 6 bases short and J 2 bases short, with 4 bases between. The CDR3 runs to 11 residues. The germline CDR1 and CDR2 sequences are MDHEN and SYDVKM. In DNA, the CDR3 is TGTGCCAGCAGACTAAACTATGGCTACACCTTC. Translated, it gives CASRLNYGYTF.

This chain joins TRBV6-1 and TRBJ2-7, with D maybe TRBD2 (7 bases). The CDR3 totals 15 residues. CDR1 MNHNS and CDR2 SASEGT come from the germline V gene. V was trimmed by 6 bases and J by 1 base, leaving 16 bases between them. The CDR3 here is CASRGGRENSYEQYF. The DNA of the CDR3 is TGTGCCAGCAGGGGGGGGCGGGAGAATTCCTACGAGCAGTACTTC.

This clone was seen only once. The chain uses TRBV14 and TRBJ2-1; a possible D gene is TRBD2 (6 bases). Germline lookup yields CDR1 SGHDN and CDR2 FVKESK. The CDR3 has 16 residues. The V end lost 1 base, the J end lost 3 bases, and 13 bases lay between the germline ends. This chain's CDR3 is CASSQVLAGSYNEQFF. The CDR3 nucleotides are TGTGCCAGCAGCCAAGTCCTGGCGGGAAGCTACAATGAGCAGTTCTTC.

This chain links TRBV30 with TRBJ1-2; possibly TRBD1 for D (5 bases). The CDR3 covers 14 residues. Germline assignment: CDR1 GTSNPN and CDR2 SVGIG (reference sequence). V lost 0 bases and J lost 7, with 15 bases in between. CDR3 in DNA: TGTGCCTGGAGTGTACTGGGGCGTGGCGGTGGCTACACCTTC. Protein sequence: CAWSVLGRGGGYTF.

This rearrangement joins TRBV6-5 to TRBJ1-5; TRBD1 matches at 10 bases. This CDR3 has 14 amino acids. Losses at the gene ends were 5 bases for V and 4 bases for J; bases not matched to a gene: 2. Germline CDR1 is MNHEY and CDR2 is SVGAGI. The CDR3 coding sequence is TGTGCCAGCAGTAGGACAGGGGGGAATCAGCCCCAGCATTTT. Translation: CASSRTGGNQPQHF.

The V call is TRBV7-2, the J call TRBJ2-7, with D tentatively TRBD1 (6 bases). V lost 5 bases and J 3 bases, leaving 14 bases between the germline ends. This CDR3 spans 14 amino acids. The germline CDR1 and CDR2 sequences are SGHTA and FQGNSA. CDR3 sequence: CASSPRTELYEQYF. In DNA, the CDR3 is TGTGCCAGCAGCCCCCGGACAGAACTCTACGAGCAGTACTTC.

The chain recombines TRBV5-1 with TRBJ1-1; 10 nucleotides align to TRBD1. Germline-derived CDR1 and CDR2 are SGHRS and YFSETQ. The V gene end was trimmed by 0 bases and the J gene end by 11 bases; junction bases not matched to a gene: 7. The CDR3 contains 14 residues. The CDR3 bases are TGCGCCAGCAGCTTGGACGAAGTGGGACAGGGGGCTTTCTTT. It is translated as CASSLDEVGQGAFF.

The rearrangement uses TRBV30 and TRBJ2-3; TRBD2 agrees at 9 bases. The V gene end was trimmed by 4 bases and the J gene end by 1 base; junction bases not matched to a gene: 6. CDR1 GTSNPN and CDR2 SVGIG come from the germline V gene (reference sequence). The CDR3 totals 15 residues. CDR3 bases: TGTGCCTGGACCCGGACTAGCGTTCGCACAGATACGCAGTATTTT. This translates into CAWTRTSVRTDTQYF.

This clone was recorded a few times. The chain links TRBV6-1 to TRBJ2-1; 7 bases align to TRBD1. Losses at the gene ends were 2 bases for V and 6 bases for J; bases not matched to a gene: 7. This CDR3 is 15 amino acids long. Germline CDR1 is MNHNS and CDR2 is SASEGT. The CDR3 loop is CASSEPGTASNEQFF. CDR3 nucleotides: TGTGCCAGCAGTGAACCAGGGACAGCTAGCAATGAGCAGTTCTTC.

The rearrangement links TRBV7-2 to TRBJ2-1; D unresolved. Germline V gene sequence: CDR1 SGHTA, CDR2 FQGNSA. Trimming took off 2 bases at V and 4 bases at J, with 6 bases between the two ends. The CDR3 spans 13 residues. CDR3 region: CASSLLRYNEQFF. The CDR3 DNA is TGTGCCAGCAGCTTATTGCGATACAATGAGCAGTTCTTC.

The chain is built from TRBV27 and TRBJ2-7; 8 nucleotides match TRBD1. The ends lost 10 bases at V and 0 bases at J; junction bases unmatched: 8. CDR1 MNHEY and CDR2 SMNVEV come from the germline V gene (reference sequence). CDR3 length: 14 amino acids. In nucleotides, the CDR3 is TGTGCCACCTCGGGACAGGACAGCTCCTACGAGCAGTACTTC. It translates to CATSGQDSSYEQYF.

CDR3 loop: CASSFNRDLNEKLFF. CDR3 in DNA: TGCGCCAGCAGCTTTAACAGGGATCTTAATGAAAAACTGTTTTTT. The chain employs TRBV5-1 and TRBJ1-4; D possibly corresponds to TRBD1 (6 bases). CDR1 is SGHRS and CDR2 is YFSETQ in the germline V gene. V was pared by 2 bases and J by 4 bases, with 12 bases between. This CDR3 is 15 amino acids long.